The 30 T cell receptor beta chains listed next were all sequenced from one sample in a study of glioma-infiltrating T cells. TCR alpha and beta CDR3 regions were amplified from RNA using iRepertoire nested multiplex PCR. TCRdb reprocessed the multiplex PCR reads via MiXCR and lists one record per CDR3 protein. The sample lists about 380,000 distinct CDR3 sequences, less than 50% occurring once. Sequencing was performed on glioma tissue, nonneoplastic brain tissue, or PBMCs (not recorded which). Receptors originate from a human donor with low-grade glioma or glioblastoma, undergoing nonglioma brain surgery, or in good health (not recorded which).

This clonotype was seen a few times. The rearrangement links TRBV12-3 or TRBV12-4 to TRBJ1-1, with D unclear. There are 13 residues in the CDR3. The ends were cut back, 2 bases at V and 5 bases at J, with 9 bases in the middle. In nucleotides, the CDR3 is TGTGCCAGCAGTTTACAGGCGTGGACTGAAGCTTTCTTT. It encodes CASSLQAWTEAFF.

About this clonotype itself: This may arise from a read error, as a much more abundant clone is one base away. The chain links TRBV28 to TRBJ1-2; the D is unclear. V was cut by 5 bases and J by 2 bases, with 9 bases left in between. The CDR3 extends over 13 amino acids. The V gene's germline CDR1 is MDHEN and CDR2 SYDVKM. CDR3 coding DNA: TGTGCCAGCAGTACTCCAGAGAACTATGGCTACACCTTC. Its protein product is CASSTPENYGYTF.

The chain employs TRBV19 and TRBJ2-7; 9 nucleotides match TRBD2. CDR1 is LNHDA and CDR2 is SQIVND in the germline V gene (reference sequence). V was pared by 1 base and J by 2 bases, with 9 bases of the junction left unmatched. The CDR3 is made up of 17 amino acids. DNA for the CDR3: TGTGCCAGTAGTATAGGTACCGTGACTAGCGGTCCCTACGAGCAGTACTTC. It specifies CASSIGTVTSGPYEQYF.

This clonotype was counted ten times or more. This sequence joins TRBV28 and TRBJ1-6; D is perhaps TRBD1 (6 bases). The CDR3 has 15 amino acids. The V gene lost 2 bases and the J gene lost 8 bases, with 13 bases spanning the gap. CDR1 MDHEN and CDR2 SYDVKM come from the germline V gene. In DNA, the CDR3 is TGTGCCAGCAGTTTACAGGCCAGGGGAGATTCACCCCTCCACTTT. It yields the protein CASSLQARGDSPLHF.

The chain joins TRBV30 to TRBJ1-1, with D possibly being TRBD1 (5 bases). Trimming removed 3 bases from V and 3 bases from J, with 11 bases in between. Germline CDR1 is GTSNPN and CDR2 is SVGIG (reference sequence). This CDR3 region has 13 residues. The CDR3 spells CAWRGRGYTEAFF. The DNA of the CDR3 is TGTGCCTGGAGGGGTAGGGGCTACACTGAAGCTTTCTTT.

The sample holds a few counts of this clonotype. In DNA form, the CDR3 reads TGTGCCAGCAGTGACCAGGACATTCAGTACTTC. Translating it yields CASSDQDIQYF. This chain joins TRBV28 and TRBJ2-4; the D is unclear. Trimming pared 5 bases from V and 8 bases from J, leaving 7 bases between. Per germline, CDR1 MDHEN and CDR2 SYDVKM. The length of the CDR3 is 11 residues. The full variable domain, completed using reference TRBV28 and TRBJ2-4, is DVKVTQSSRYLVKRTGEKVFLECVQDMDHENMFWYRQDPGLGLRLIYFSYDVKMKEKGDIPEGYSVSREKKERFSLILESASTNQTSMYLCASSDQDIQYFGAGTRLSVL.

This chain joins TRBV20-1 and TRBJ2-7, with a possible D match to TRBD2 (6 bases). The germline V gene has CDR1 DFQATT and CDR2 SNEGSKA (reference sequence). Trimming stripped 7 bases from V and 0 bases from J, with 10 bases between. The CDR3 runs 12 residues. CDR3 loop: CSGNGSSYEQYF. CDR3 coding DNA: TGCAGTGGCAACGGGAGCTCCTACGAGCAGTACTTC.

This clonotype appeared a few times. This sequence joins TRBV10-3 and TRBJ2-5, with TRBD1 matching over 12 bases. The trim removed 7 bases at V and 6 bases at J, leaving 6 bases unmatched. The CDR3 runs 14 residues. Germline V gene sequence: CDR1 ENHRY, CDR2 SYGVKD. The CDR3 coding sequence is TGTGCCATCAATGGGACAGGGGGCTGGAAGACCCAGTACTTC. Its translation: CAINGTGGWKTQYF.

A few counts support this clonotype. V is TRBV7-8 and J is TRBJ2-7; 11 positions match TRBD2. The germline V gene has CDR1 SGHVS and CDR2 FQNEAQ. V was clipped by 5 bases and J by 5 bases; unmatched bases: 8. The CDR3 spans 15 residues. CDR3 in DNA: TGTGCCAGCAGCCAAGGTTCTAGCGGGAGGAACGAGCAGTACTTC. This codes for CASSQGSSGRNEQYF.

The chain joins TRBV12-3 or TRBV12-4 to TRBJ1-5; D gene unclear. V was pared by 3 bases and J by 0 bases, with 9 bases between. The CDR3 has 15 amino acids. The CDR3 region has the DNA TGTGCCAGCAGTTTCGGCATCTATAGCAATCAGCCCCAGCATTTT. Amino acid sequence: CASSFGIYSNQPQHF.

The J gene is TRBJ2-1, the V gene TRBV6-2 or TRBV6-3; D may correspond to TRBD1 or TRBD2 (6 bases each). Germline lookup yields CDR1 MNHEY and CDR2 SVGEGT. The CDR3 loop spans 13 amino acids. V was cut by 8 bases and J by 9 bases, with 17 bases left in between. The CDR3 spells CASSTRGRGEQFF. CDR3 DNA: TGTGCCAGCTCGACTAGGGGGAGAGGTGAGCAGTTCTTC.

This clonotype qualifies as medium-sized. V and J are TRBV6-4 and TRBJ2-1; perhaps D is TRBD1 or TRBD2 (5 bases each). V was trimmed by 0 bases and J by 4 bases, leaving 10 bases between them. The CDR3 loop spans 15 amino acids. In germline, CDR1 is MRHNA, CDR2 SNTAGT. CDR3 sequence: CASSDSGEGYNEQFF. The CDR3 nucleotides read TGTGCCAGCAGTGACTCGGGCGAGGGGTACAATGAGCAGTTCTTC.

As concerns this clonotype: Because the CDR3 is missing its conserved closing phenylalanine or tryptophan, this is likely a read error. This chain uses TRBV5-1 with TRBJ1-1, with D perhaps TRBD1 (6 bases). The CDR3 has 16 residues. V was shortened by 0 bases and J by 1 base, with 13 bases between the two germline ends. Germline assignment: CDR1 SGHRS and CDR2 YFSETQ. The CDR3 sequence: CASSLEGHPSNTEAFS. CDR3 in DNA: TGCGCCAGCAGCTTGGAGGGACATCCTTCGAACACTGAAGCTTTCTCT.

Of note for this clonotype: It may be a read error: a sequence one base away is much more abundant. The chain has TRBV20-1 and TRBJ2-1; D is undetermined. V was shortened by 2 bases and J by 8 bases, with 16 bases between the two germline ends. The CDR3 consists of 14 residues. Germline V gene lookup returns CDR1 DFQATT and CDR2 SNEGSKA (reference sequence). The chain's CDR3 is CSARPSWSDYEQFF. In nucleotides, the CDR3 is TGCAGTGCTAGACCAAGCTGGAGTGACTATGAGCAGTTCTTC.

The chain uses TRBV6-1 and TRBJ2-7; a possible D gene is TRBD2 (5 bases). Looked up from germline, CDR1 is MNHNS and CDR2 is SASEGT. The CDR3 totals 14 residues. Trimming shortened V by 4 bases and J by 4 bases, and 14 bases separated the two germline ends. The CDR3 coding sequence is TGTGCCAGCAGTGGGCTCAGTGGAGGATACGAGCAGTACTTC. Amino acid sequence: CASSGLSGGYEQYF.

This clonotype was seen more than once but under ten times. Written as DNA, the CDR3 is TGTGCCAGCAGTTTATTGGGCGCACACCCAAGGGGCTACACCTTC. The encoded protein is CASSLLGAHPRGYTF. The rearrangement joins TRBV28 to TRBJ1-2; the D is unclear. Germline V gene lookup returns CDR1 MDHEN and CDR2 SYDVKM. The CDR3 totals 15 residues. V dropped 1 base and J dropped 8 bases, with 17 bases sitting between them.

The V and J genes are TRBV7-3 and TRBJ2-7, with 10 nucleotides matching TRBD1. V lost 1 base and J lost 3; bases outside the gene matches: 6. Per germline, CDR1 SGHTA and CDR2 FQGTGA. This CDR3 region has 16 residues. CDR3 in DNA: TGTGCCAGCAGCTTAAACTTTGGGACAGGGGTCTACGAGCAGTACTTC. Encoded protein: CASSLNFGTGVYEQYF.

The chain recombines TRBV28 with TRBJ2-3; D possibly corresponds to TRBD2 (6 bases). CDR1 is MDHEN and CDR2 is SYDVKM in the germline V gene. CDR3 size: 17 residues. V lost 6 bases and J lost 2, with 21 bases in between. The CDR3 reads CASSFRFVRESTDTQYF. The CDR3 bases are TGTGCCAGCAGCTTCCGGTTTGTGCGGGAATCCACAGATACGCAGTATTTT.

For this clonotype: The CDR3 does not end in the conserved phenylalanine or tryptophan, so this is likely a read error. V gene TRBV12-3 or TRBV12-4 combines with J gene TRBJ2-1, with D uncertain. The CDR3 spans 15 residues. V was trimmed by 5 bases and J by 0 bases, leaving 11 bases between them. CDR3 region: CASSIDGSSYNEQFL. Written as DNA, the CDR3 is TGTGCCAGCAGTATTGACGGAAGCTCCTACAATGAGCAGTTCCTC.

This chain connects TRBV27 to TRBJ2-5; 12 nucleotides align to TRBD1. Trimming removed 4 bases from V and 5 bases from J; junction bases left unmatched: 5. This CDR3 region has 15 residues. The germline CDR1 and CDR2 sequences are MNHEY and SMNVEV (reference sequence). Written as DNA, the CDR3 is TGTGCCAGCAGTTCGGGACAGGGGGCATCGGAGACCCAGTACTTC. Translating it yields CASSSGQGASETQYF.

CDR3 sequence (DNA): TGTGCCAGCAGTCCGATTATTCCCTACGAGCAGTTCTTC. This gives the protein CASSPIIPYEQFF. V usage is TRBV27 and J usage is TRBJ2-1; D ambiguous. The CDR3 extends over 13 amino acids. Germline loops: CDR1 MNHEY, CDR2 SMNVEV (reference sequence). Trimming took 5 bases from V and 10 from J, leaving 15 bases between them.

Concerning this clonotype itself: The junction departs from germline at one end; a sequencing error may be responsible. The rearrangement uses TRBV20-1 and TRBJ1-2, with D possibly being TRBD1 (5 bases). Germline values: CDR1 DFQATT, CDR2 SNEGSKA (reference sequence). The CDR3 consists of 12 residues. Written as DNA, the CDR3 is TGCAGTGCTTGGGACGGCAACTATGTCTACACCTTC. Amino acid sequence: CSAWDGNYVYTF.

Of note for this clonotype: A single base separates this from a much larger clone, so it may be a read error. The gene calls are TRBV6-5 and TRBJ1-2; possible D gene TRBD1, 6 bases. The ends were cut back, 6 bases at V and 4 bases at J, with 15 bases in the middle. Germline values: CDR1 MNHEY, CDR2 SVGAGI. The CDR3 has 14 residues. The CDR3 DNA follows: TGTGCCAGCAGCTTGGACAGCCACCCCTATGGCTACACCTTC. Its protein is CASSLDSHPYGYTF.

In its sample, this clonotype was seen many times. The gene calls are TRBV6-1 and TRBJ2-3; D may match TRBD1 or TRBD2 (5 bases each). CDR3 length equals 17 residues. The V and J ends lost 2 bases and 1 base respectively, with 16 bases between them. Germline lookup yields CDR1 MNHNS and CDR2 SASEGT. The CDR3 nucleotides read TGTGCCAGCAGTGAAACTTATGGGACCCTCGGCACAGATACGCAGTATTTT. Residues: CASSETYGTLGTDTQYF.

This clonotype has a handful of counts. The genes are TRBV28 and TRBJ2-5; TRBD1 agrees at 7 bases. Looked up from germline, CDR1 is MDHEN and CDR2 is SYDVKM. With V trimmed by 5 bases and J by 5 bases, 8 bases remained unmatched. This CDR3 is 14 amino acids long. This chain's CDR3 is CASSPHRGRETQYF. DNA of the CDR3: TGTGCCAGCAGTCCGCACAGGGGCCGGGAGACCCAGTACTTC.

This clonotype was counted only a few times. V is TRBV7-2 and J is TRBJ2-1, with 10 bases fitting TRBD2. CDR1 SGHTA and CDR2 FQGNSA come from the germline V gene. CDR3 size: 20 residues. With V trimmed by 2 bases and J by 3 bases, 16 bases remained unmatched. As DNA, the CDR3 is TGTGCCAGCAGCTTACTGTTCCCTAGTTCGCTAGCGGGAGACTACAATGAGCAGTTCTTC. This encodes CASSLLFPSSLAGDYNEQFF.

This clonotype was seen a few times. V gene TRBV6-6 combines with J gene TRBJ2-2; the match to TRBD1 covers 7 bases. The CDR3 is 19 residues long. After removal of 2 bases from V and 2 bases from J, the junction contained 14 bases not matched to a gene. Germline CDR1 and CDR2: MNHNY and SVGAGI (reference sequence). The CDR3 sequence is CASSYPRRQGTINTGELFF. The CDR3 DNA reads TGTGCCAGCAGTTACCCAAGAAGACAGGGAACTATCAACACCGGGGAGCTGTTTTTT.

V is TRBV7-2 and J is TRBJ2-3; 7 bases map to TRBD1. In germline, CDR1 is SGHTA, CDR2 FQGNSA. V was clipped by 3 bases and J by 4 bases; unmatched bases: 4. The CDR3 is made up of 14 amino acids. The CDR3 nucleotides are TGTGCCAGCAGCTTGACAGGGTGGTCAGATACGCAGTATTTT. Encoded protein: CASSLTGWSDTQYF. The variable domain in full, with the rest retrieved from reference TRBV7-2 and TRBJ2-3, is GAGVSQSPSNKVTEKGKDVELRCDPISGHTALYWYRQSLGQGLEFLIYFQGNSAPDKSGLPSDRFSAERTGGSVSTLTIQRTQQEDSAVYLCASSLTGWSDTQYFGPGTRLTVL.

In the case of this clonotype: At one end the junction does not follow the germline gene, possibly because of a read error. The chain uses TRBV20-1 and TRBJ2-7; D remains ambiguous. The CDR3 sequence is 15 residues long. From germline, CDR1 is DFQATT and CDR2 SNEGSKA (reference sequence). In DNA, the CDR3 is TGCGGTGCTAGGGCCCTACTCCTTGCCTCCTACGAGCAGTACTTC. It yields the protein CGARALLLASYEQYF.

This clonotype has at least ten counts. V is TRBV27 and J is TRBJ1-3; D gene uncertain. Trimming cost V 5 bases and J 2 bases, with 7 bases left between them. Germline CDR1 reads MNHEY; CDR2 reads SMNVEV (reference sequence). This CDR3 contains 13 residues. CDR3: CASSVTPGNTIYF. As DNA, the CDR3 is TGTGCCAGCAGTGTGACCCCTGGAAACACCATATATTTT.